Presented here are 4 T cell receptor beta chains from one specimen sequenced in a study of blood T cell repertoires in COVID-19. Assay used: immunoSEQ multiplex PCR; TCRdb lists only in-frame clones, some missing. This sample has 200,000 to 250,000 clones; approximately 86% occur once, and the top ten carry about 1.7%. Sequences were obtained from peripheral blood. The receptors were gathered from a woman aged 60-70 years who had recovered from COVID-19.

The chain carries TRBV6-5 and TRBJ1-1; D remains ambiguous. Trimming removed 2 bases at V and 3 bases at J, with 10 bases between. CDR1 and CDR2 from the germline V gene are MNHEY and SVGAGI. CDR3 length: 14 amino acids. CDR3 coding DNA: TGTGCCAGCAGTTACGGCTCTGTTTACACTGAAGCTTTCTTT. Translated, it gives CASSYGSVYTEAFF.

The J gene is TRBJ1-5, the V gene TRBV21-1. TRBV21-1 is a pseudogene locus. This CDR3 is 16 amino acids long. The CDR3 bases are TGTGCCAGCAGCCCGGGCGGGGCAATGCTCGATCAGCCCCAGCATTTT. Translating gives CASSPGGAMLDQPQHF.

The CDR3 here is CASSLEGTGAGNTIYF. The CDR3 coding sequence is TGCGCCAGCAGCTTGGAAGGGACAGGGGCCGGAAACACCATATATTTT. This chain connects TRBV5-1 to TRBJ1-3; 10 bases map to TRBD1. Germline assignment: CDR1 SGHRS and CDR2 YFSETQ. Trimming removed 0 bases from V and 4 bases from J; junction bases left unmatched: 4. This CDR3 spans 16 amino acids. The whole variable domain, filled in from reference TRBV5-1 and TRBJ1-3, reads KAGVTQTPRYLIKTRGQQVTLSCSPISGHRSVSWYQQTPGQGLQFLFEYFSETQRNKGNFPGRFSGRQFSNSRSEMNVSTLELGDSALYLCASSLEGTGAGNTIYFGEGSWLTVV.

This rearrangement joins TRBV29-1 to TRBJ2-1; D not resolved. The CDR3 spans 11 residues. From germline, CDR1 is SQVTM and CDR2 ANQGSEA. Deletions cut 7 bases from V and 4 bases from J, with 8 bases between. For the CDR3, the DNA is TGCAGCGGAACTACTTACAATGAGCAGTTCTTC. It is translated as CSGTTYNEQFF.